This TCR beta chain was captured by sequencing in a study of blood T cell repertoires in COVID-19. Study background: T cells, B-cell-depleted T cells, or PBMCs provided the cDNA or gDNA that served as material.

Per the authors' pipeline: Reference gene primers were amplified, and this amplification served to estimate nucleated cell counts. Profiled with immunoSEQ multiplex PCR; TCRdb holds only in-frame clones, not every one. The V and J calls and the clone size are those of that table, but D and trimming were determined from the DNA. Of about 300,000 clones listed, roughly nine tenths are singletons. Germline lookup yields CDR1 KGHDR and CDR2 SFDVKD. The length of the CDR3 is 16 residues. V gave up 4 bases and J gave up 1 base, with 13 bases separating them. The sequenced sample consisted of PBMCs or T cells enriched from blood (not recorded which). The chain couples TRBV24-1 to TRBJ1-5, with unresolved D. This sequence was found in a woman between 45 and 65 years old who had been exposed to COVID-19. The CDR3 region has the DNA TGTGCCACCAGTGAACCCGGGAGGGCCAGCAATCAGCCCCAGCATTTT. This codes for CATSEPGRASNQPQHF.